Following are 17 T cell receptor beta chains from one sample sequenced in a study of early T cells in non-severe SARS-CoV-2 infection. TCRdb independently ran MiXCR on the 5' RACE reads; one entry per CDR3 protein. The sample has approximately 100,000 distinct CDR3 sequences, around 16% seen once. The sample consisted of whole blood. Receptor source: an adult who was a healthcare worker with PCR-confirmed SARS-CoV-2 infection or an uninfected control (not recorded which).

In this sample, this clonotype turned up a few times. The chain couples TRBV20-1 to TRBJ1-1; TRBD1 might be the D (6 bases). There are 13 residues in the CDR3. V was cut by 7 bases and J by 1 base, with 13 bases left in between. Germline V lookup: CDR1 DFQATT, CDR2 SNEGSKA (reference sequence). The CDR3 sequence: CSGRGSGNTEAFF. In DNA, the CDR3 is TGCAGTGGAAGGGGGAGCGGGAACACTGAAGCTTTCTTT.

This clonotype came up a few times. V is TRBV5-4 and J is TRBJ1-1, with D perhaps matching TRBD1 (5 bases). The germline CDR1 and CDR2 sequences are SGHNT and YYREEE (reference sequence). The V end was cut by 3 bases, the J end by 0 bases, with 9 bases between. The CDR3 covers 14 residues. The CDR3 DNA is TGTGCCAGCAGCTGGGGGGACCTGAACACTGAAGCTTTCTTT. It encodes CASSWGDLNTEAFF.

CDR3 DNA: TGTGCCAGCAGCCGGGGACAGATTAATGAAAAACTGTTTTTT. Translating gives CASSRGQINEKLFF. This chain joins TRBV5-5 and TRBJ1-4; TRBD1 matches at 7 bases. The CDR3 has 14 residues. Germline CDR1 and CDR2: SGHKS and YYEKEE (reference sequence). J was trimmed by 4 bases and V by 4 bases; bases with no gene match: 4.

This clonotype was counted ten times or more. The chain couples TRBV5-1 to TRBJ2-7; D is possibly TRBD1 or TRBD2 (6 bases each). Germline V gene lookup returns CDR1 SGHRS and CDR2 YFSETQ. The CDR3 length is 13 residues. V was shortened by 4 bases and J by 4 bases, with 12 bases between the two germline ends. CDR3 amino acids: CASSPGAQYEQYF. The CDR3 bases are TGCGCCAGCAGCCCGGGGGCGCAATACGAGCAGTACTTC.

The chain links TRBV7-2 to TRBJ2-3; 13 bases agree with TRBD2. V dropped 6 bases and J dropped 5; count of bases not matched to a gene: 5. CDR1 SGHTA and CDR2 FQGNSA come from the germline V gene. This CDR3 is built from 15 residues. CDR3 residues: CASRLAGGRGDTQYF. The CDR3 DNA reads as TGTGCCAGCAGACTAGCGGGAGGGAGGGGAGATACGCAGTATTTT.

This clonotype was seen just once. The J gene is TRBJ1-2, the V gene TRBV25-1; D gene unclear. Trimming removed 2 bases at V and 0 bases at J, with 10 bases between. Germline lookup yields CDR1 MGHDK and CDR2 SYGVNS. CDR3 length: 15 amino acids. CDR3 bases: TGTGCCAGCAGTGAAAACCTAGCCTCTAACTATGGCTACACCTTC. Amino acids: CASSENLASNYGYTF.

This clonotype showed up many times. The chain employs TRBV28 and TRBJ1-2; 8 bases are a match to TRBD1. Germline V lookup: CDR1 MDHEN, CDR2 SYDVKM. V was clipped by 2 bases and J by 7 bases; unmatched bases: 15. This CDR3 comprises 17 residues. The CDR3: CASSLLGTGTLFRGYTF. For the CDR3, the DNA is TGTGCCAGCAGTTTACTCGGGACAGGCACCCTATTCCGTGGCTACACCTTC.

This clonotype was seen ten or more times. The chain combines TRBV28 with TRBJ1-2; 8 positions agree with TRBD1. CDR3 length: 13 amino acids. Germline V lookup: CDR1 MDHEN, CDR2 SYDVKM. V lost 2 bases and J lost 5; bases outside the gene matches: 1. The CDR3 DNA reads as TGTGCCAGCAGTTTAAGACAGGGGTATGGCTACACCTTC. This sequence encodes CASSLRQGYGYTF.

This clonotype has a count of ten or more. The rearrangement joins TRBV5-1 to TRBJ1-1; 7 bases line up with TRBD1. Germline loops: CDR1 SGHRS, CDR2 YFSETQ. There are 16 residues in the CDR3. The V segment lost 4 bases and the J segment 0 bases; nucleotides outside the gene matches: 9. The CDR3 here is CASSTGDRGMNTEAFF. CDR3 sequence (DNA): TGCGCCAGCAGCACCGGGGACAGAGGGATGAACACTGAAGCTTTCTTT.

This clonotype was counted ten times or more. V and J are TRBV12-3 or TRBV12-4 and TRBJ2-1, with 11 bases fitting TRBD2. The CDR3 sequence is 15 residues long. V lost 6 bases and J lost 3; bases outside the gene matches: 4. The CDR3 is CASSLTSGVYNEQFF. In DNA, the CDR3 is TGTGCCAGCAGCCTGACTAGCGGGGTCTACAATGAGCAGTTCTTC.

This clonotype appeared many times. V is TRBV6-2 or TRBV6-3 and J is TRBJ2-7; D not resolved. V was cut by 4 bases and J by 4 bases, with 8 bases left in between. Germline V gives CDR1 MNHEY, CDR2 SVGEGT. This CDR3 has 12 amino acids. The DNA for the CDR3 is TGTGCCAGCAGTTCCCTTTCGTACGAGCAGTACTTC. Translating it yields CASSSLSYEQYF.

This clonotype came up a few times. The V gene is TRBV3-1, the J gene TRBJ1-2; D may be TRBD1 (5 bases). The germline CDR1 and CDR2 sequences are LGHDT and YNNKEL (reference sequence). The ends were cut back, 7 bases at V and 7 bases at J, with 19 bases in the middle. This CDR3 is 14 amino acids long. The CDR3 region is CASTLGAPISGYTF. For the CDR3, the DNA is TGTGCCAGCACCCTCGGGGCCCCCATCTCTGGCTACACCTTC.

This clonotype has just a few counts. This chain joins TRBV6-6 and TRBJ1-1, with D uncertain. The CDR3 is 14 residues long. CDR1 MNHNY and CDR2 SVGAGI come from the germline V gene (reference sequence). The V end lost 6 bases, the J end lost 0 bases, and 11 bases lay between the germline ends. CDR3 in amino acids: CASSKDGVNTEAFF. The CDR3 DNA is TGTGCCAGCAGCAAGGATGGGGTGAACACTGAAGCTTTCTTT.

V is TRBV28 and J is TRBJ2-7; 9 bases agree with TRBD1. This CDR3 has 14 amino acids. V shed 6 bases and J 4 bases; nucleotides not matched to a gene: 7. Looked up from germline, CDR1 is MDHEN and CDR2 is SYDVKM. CDR3 sequence (DNA): TGTGCCAGCAGCGGACAGGGGAAGAATTACGAGCAGTACTTC. Translated, it gives CASSGQGKNYEQYF.

This clonotype was counted a few times. The gene calls are TRBV7-2 and TRBJ1-1; no definite D call. The CDR3 has 14 amino acids. The germline V gene encodes CDR1 SGHTA and CDR2 FQGNSA. V was clipped by 1 base and J by 1 base, with 7 bases between them. The CDR3 here is CASSLVGENTEAFF. The DNA of the CDR3 is TGTGCCAGCAGCTTAGTAGGAGAGAACACTGAAGCTTTCTTT.

This clonotype was picked up a small number of times. The chain is built from TRBV10-3 and TRBJ1-2, with TRBD1 matching over 8 bases. Per germline, CDR1 ENHRY and CDR2 SYGVKD. CDR3 length: 13 amino acids. V was clipped by 7 bases and J by 4 bases; unmatched bases: 5. The CDR3 sequence: CAIKQGDGYGYTF. CDR3 in DNA: TGTGCCATCAAACAGGGGGACGGCTATGGCTACACCTTC.

This rearrangement joins TRBV9 to TRBJ2-1; 10 nucleotides agree with TRBD2. With 0 bases clipped from V and 8 bases from J, the junction kept 5 bases outside the gene matches. Germline CDR1 reads SGDLS; CDR2 reads YYNGEE. CDR3 size: 15 residues. CDR3 DNA: TGTGCCAGCAGCGTAGGCTCTAGCGGGAGCGATGAGCAGTTCTTC. Residues: CASSVGSSGSDEQFF.